This TCR beta chain came from a study of Ad26.COV2.S vaccination and SARS-CoV-2 variants (dated by TCRdb to the early 2020s). About the study as a whole: Donors in the vaccine arm were drawn from COV1001, a multicentre, randomized, double-blind, placebo-controlled phase I-IIa trial testing Ad26.COV2.S in healthy adults. Ad26.COV2.S was administered intramuscularly at 5 x 10^10 or 1 x 10^11 viral particles, either as a single shot or as two shots given 56 days apart. The specificity and breadth of SARS-CoV-2-reactive T cell receptors after Ad26.COV2.S vaccination were assessed by TCRbeta repertoire sequencing. The TCR-sequenced set comprised about 32 samples: some 20 Ad26.COV2.S vaccine recipients, 5 placebo recipients and 8 SARS-CoV-2 convalescent individuals. Participants in the trial were split at random into five groups of five each, receiving low-dose or high-dose Ad26.COV2.S once or twice, or else placebo on both occasions. Investigators remained blinded to trial group allocation during experiments and outcome assessment.

The immunoSEQ Assay was the method used to sequence TCRbeta CDR3 regions. After extraction, genomic DNA underwent amplification by bias-controlled multiplex PCR, followed by high-throughput sequencing. The published analysis was carried out like this. To quantify the absolute abundance of each unique TCRbeta CDR3 region, sequences were collapsed and filtered. T cell fraction was estimated by normalizing TCRbeta template counts to usable DNA, which was measured by amplifying reference genes present in all nucleated cells. Repertoire TCRs were annotated as SARS-CoV-2-specific by exact matching of V gene, CDR3 amino acid sequence and J gene to a known reactive TCR set. The reference SARS-CoV-2 TCR set was derived from MIRA and filtered for enrichment in COVID-19-positive ImmuneCODE repertoires, a step that removed public or cross-reactive TCRs. Using the MIRA antigens, annotated TCRs were further analysed by specific ORF or by position within an ORF. Depth was the summed frequency of annotated unique rearrangements, while breadth was defined as annotated unique rearrangements over total unique productive rearrangements. Two-sided Wilcoxon rank-sum tests were used to compare TCR breadth between groups. The table comes from immuneACCESS by way of TCRdb, which keeps in-frame sequences with V and J called. Part of the clones is missing from these tables; in studies checked, under half for an unresolved V gene and the rest for unknown reasons. That table furnishes V, J and clone size, whereas the DNA furnished D and trimming. Here the sample has roughly 300,000 clones; approximately 86% occur a single time. The leading ten clones occupy about 11% of the sample.

Broader findings and caveats from the paper: Spike-specific TCR breadth was higher in Ad26.COV2.S recipients than in placebo recipients (P = 0.0014). The study lacked the statistical power to compare responses across vaccine doses or regimens. Comparable non-spike TCR breadth was observed between vaccine and placebo recipients, consistent with only spike being contained in the vaccine. The authors noted that total T cell responses may have been underestimated by the TCR breadth and depth analyses. After vaccination, substantial breadth of spike-specific CD8+ and CD4+ T cell responses was reported.

There are 17 amino acids in the CDR3, from cysteine to phenylalanine inclusive. The retained sequence is limited to the CDR3, 51 bases, with the frame set at the first base. V and J lose 2 bases and 0 bases, and a span of 17 bases separates them. From the germline V gene, CDR1 is SGHTA and CDR2 is FQGNSA. The treatment or condition label here, explained by the study, means: 15 to 20 received Ad26.COV2.S at low or high dose, single or two shots; 5 received placebo; per-sample allocation not given. For vaccine and placebo recipients, repertoires were sequenced using samples collected on day 63 after the first injection. Cohort 1b enrolled about two dozen adults aged 18-55 years at a single site in Boston, USA, between 29 July and 7 August 2020. Ad26.COV2.S consisted of a replication-incompetent adenovirus type 26 vector by which a prefusion-stabilized SARS-CoV-2 spike protein from the original Wuhan strain was expressed.

This clone was seen only a few times. Its antigen remains unidentified. No much larger clonotype is one base removed from it; base qualities were not supplied. This sample comprised peripheral blood, obtained in a trial of Ad26.COV2.S vaccine versus placebo. The chain is assembled from TRBV7-2 and TRBJ2-7; TRBD2 could be the D gene, as 5 bases match. The TCR originated in a person between 18 and 65 years old who received the Ad26.COV2.S COVID-19 vaccine or a placebo. CDR3 protein: CASSLRYQADYSYEQYF. The DNA reads TGTGCCAGCAGCTTAAGGTATCAGGCAGACTACTCCTACGAGCAGTACTTC.